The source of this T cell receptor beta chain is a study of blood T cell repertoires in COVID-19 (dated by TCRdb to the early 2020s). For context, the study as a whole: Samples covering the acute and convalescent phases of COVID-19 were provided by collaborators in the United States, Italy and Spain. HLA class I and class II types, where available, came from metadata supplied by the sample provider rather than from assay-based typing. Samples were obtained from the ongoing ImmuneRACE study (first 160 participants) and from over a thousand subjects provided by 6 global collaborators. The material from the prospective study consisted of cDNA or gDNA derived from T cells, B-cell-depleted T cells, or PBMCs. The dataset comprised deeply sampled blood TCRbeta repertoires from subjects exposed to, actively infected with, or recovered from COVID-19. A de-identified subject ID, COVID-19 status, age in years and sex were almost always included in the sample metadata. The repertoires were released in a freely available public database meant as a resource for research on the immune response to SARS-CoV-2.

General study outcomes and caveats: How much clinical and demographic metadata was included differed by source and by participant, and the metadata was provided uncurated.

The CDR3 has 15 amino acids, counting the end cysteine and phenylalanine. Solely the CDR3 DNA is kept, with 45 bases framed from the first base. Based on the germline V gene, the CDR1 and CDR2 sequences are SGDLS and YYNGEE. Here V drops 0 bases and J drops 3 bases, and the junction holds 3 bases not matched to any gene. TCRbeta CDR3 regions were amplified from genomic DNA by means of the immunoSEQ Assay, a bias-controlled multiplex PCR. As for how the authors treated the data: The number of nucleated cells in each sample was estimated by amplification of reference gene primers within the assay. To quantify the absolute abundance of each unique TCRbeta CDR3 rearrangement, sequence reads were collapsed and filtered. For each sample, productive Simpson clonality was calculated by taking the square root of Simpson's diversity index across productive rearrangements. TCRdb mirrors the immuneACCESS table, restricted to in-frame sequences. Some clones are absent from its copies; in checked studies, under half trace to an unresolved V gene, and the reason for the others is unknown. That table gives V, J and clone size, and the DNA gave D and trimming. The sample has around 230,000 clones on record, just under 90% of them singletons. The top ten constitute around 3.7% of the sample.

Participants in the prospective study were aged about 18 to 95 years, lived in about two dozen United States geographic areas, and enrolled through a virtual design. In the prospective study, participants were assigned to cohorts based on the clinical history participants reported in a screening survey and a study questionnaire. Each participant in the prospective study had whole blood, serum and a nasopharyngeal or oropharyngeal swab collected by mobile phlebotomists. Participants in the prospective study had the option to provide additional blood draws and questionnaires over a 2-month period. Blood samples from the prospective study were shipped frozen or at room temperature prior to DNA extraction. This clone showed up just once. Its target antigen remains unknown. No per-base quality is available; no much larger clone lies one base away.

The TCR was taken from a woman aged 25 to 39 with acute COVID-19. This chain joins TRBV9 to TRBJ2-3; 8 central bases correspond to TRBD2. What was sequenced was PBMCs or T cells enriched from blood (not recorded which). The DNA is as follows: TGTGCCAGCAGCGTAGCCGGGGGGGAAACAGATACGCAGTATTTT. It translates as CASSVAGGETDTQYF.